The clone carrying this T cell receptor (beta chain) was picked up many times. The J segment lost 3 bases and the V segment lost 4 bases, leaving 4 bases of the junction unmatched. This CDR3 is 15 amino acids long. The germline V gene encodes CDR1 MNHEY and CDR2 SMNVEV (reference sequence). The record originates from a study of human T cells and chemical hapten exposure. Time point described: patch test 2, 6 weeks after DPC sensitization. Treatment defined: therapeutic diphenylcyclopropenone sensitization with weekly scalp DPC. TCRdb reanalysed the RACE reads using MiXCR and keeps one entry per CDR3 protein. The sample lists approximately 350,000 distinct CDR3 sequences, about 6% occurring once.

The sequence came from a woman under 30 with alopecia areata. Some clones in this sample may be carry-over from other donors' samples. This specimen was whole blood, taken in connection with sensitization to the hapten diphenylcyclopropenone (DPC). The rearrangement joins TRBV27 to TRBJ1-1; 11 bases match TRBD1. The CDR3 sequence is CASSSRTGGYTEAFF. CDR3 sequence (DNA): TGTGCCAGCAGTTCCAGGACAGGGGGCTACACTGAAGCTTTCTTT.